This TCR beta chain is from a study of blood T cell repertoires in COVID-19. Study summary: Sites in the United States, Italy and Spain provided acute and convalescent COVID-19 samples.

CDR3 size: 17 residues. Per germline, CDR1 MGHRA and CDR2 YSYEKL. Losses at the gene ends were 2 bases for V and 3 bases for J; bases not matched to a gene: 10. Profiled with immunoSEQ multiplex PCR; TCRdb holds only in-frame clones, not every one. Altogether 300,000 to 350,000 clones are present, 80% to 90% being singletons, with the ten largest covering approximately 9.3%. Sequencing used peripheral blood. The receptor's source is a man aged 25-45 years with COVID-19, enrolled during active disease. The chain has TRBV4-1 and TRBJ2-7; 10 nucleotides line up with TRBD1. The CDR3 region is CASSQRSGDRGLYEQYF. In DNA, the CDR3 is TGCGCCAGCAGCCAACGATCGGGAGACAGGGGGCTCTACGAGCAGTACTTC.